This TCR beta chain comes out of a study of T cell repertoires in cytomegalovirus infection. In germline, CDR1 is SGHRS, CDR2 YFSETQ. V was pared by 2 bases and J by 0 bases, with 4 bases of the junction left unmatched. The CDR3 extends over 15 amino acids. TCRdb re-analysed the reads in MiXCR, keeping a single row per CDR3 protein. In the table there are just under 500,000 distinct CDR3 sequences, roughly a third of which are singletons. Points on this clonotype: The antigen is unknown.

This clonotype was obtained from a human donor in good health (CMV status not recorded). Some clones in this sample may be carry-over from other donors' samples. The genes are TRBV5-1 and TRBJ1-1; TRBD1 aligns across 7 bases. The sequences come from cultured PBMCs, collected from culture after CMV antigen stimulation. CDR3 sequence reads: CASSFGQVMNTEAFF. In DNA form, the CDR3 reads TGCGCCAGCAGCTTTGGACAGGTAATGAACACTGAAGCTTTCTTT. The entire variable domain, with the rest obtained from reference TRBV5-1 and TRBJ1-1, is as follows: KAGVTQTPRYLIKTRGQQVTLSCSPISGHRSVSWYQQTPGQGLQFLFEYFSETQRNKGNFPGRFSGRQFSNSRSEMNVSTLELGDSALYLCASSFGQVMNTEAFFGQGTRLTVV.